This T cell receptor beta chain was captured in a study of T cells in Graves' hyperthyroidism and ophthalmopathy. It was RNA transcripts that yielded the amplified TCR beta CDR3 regions. Primed by the HTBI set, a first-round RT-PCR was run on the TCR CDR3. Each CDR3 protein gets one entry after TCRdb re-called the multiplex PCR reads with MiXCR. Among about 340,000 distinct CDR3 sequences, 21% were seen once, and the ten largest hold around half. At least ten counts were recorded for this clonotype. Germline values: CDR1 SGHKS, CDR2 YYEKEE (reference sequence). This CDR3 region has 15 residues. The V segment lost 4 bases and the J segment 3 bases; nucleotides outside the gene matches: 6.

The receptor's source is a woman between 50 and 59 years old with Graves' hyperthyroidism. The sample taken for sequencing was blood. The chain links TRBV5-5 to TRBJ2-7; the match to TRBD1 covers 11 bases. CDR3 nucleotide sequence: TGTGCCAGCAGCGCCGTGGACAGGGGGCTCTACGAGCAGTACTTC. As protein: CASSAVDRGLYEQYF.